One sample yielded the 13 T cell receptor beta chains listed below, sequenced in a study of PD-1 blockade in mismatch repair-deficient tumors. Some clones are missing from TCRdb's copy, which holds only in-frame ones; the method was immunoSEQ multiplex PCR. Of 90,000 to 130,000 clones in the sample, approximately 80% were seen once. The specimen was peripheral blood, collected 60 weeks after starting pembrolizumab. Receptors originate from an adult with mismatch repair-deficient cancer.

V and J are TRBV27 and TRBJ2-5; perhaps TRBD2 as D (5 bases). The V end lost 6 bases, the J end lost 4 bases, and 9 bases lay between the germline ends. The germline V gene encodes CDR1 MNHEY and CDR2 SMNVEV (reference sequence). The CDR3 is made up of 12 amino acids. The CDR3 is CASSRTGETQYF. CDR3 in DNA: TGTGCCAGCAGCCGGACTGGAGAGACCCAGTACTTC.

In this sample, this clone turned up once. This chain connects TRBV12-5 to TRBJ2-3, with 8 bases identical to TRBD2. The CDR3 has 16 amino acids. Losses at the gene ends were 0 bases for V and 1 base for J; bases not matched to a gene: 3. Germline CDR1 reads LGHNT; CDR2 reads FRNRAP. The CDR3 nucleotides read TGTGCTAGTGGTTTGGTAGCGGGAGACGGCACAGATACGCAGTATTTT. Amino acid sequence: CASGLVAGDGTDTQYF.

J is TRBJ2-1 and V is TRBV18; TRBD2 matches at 9 bases. The V and J ends lost 0 bases and 5 bases, in that order; junction bases with no gene match: 5. The CDR3 length is 16 residues. CDR1 and CDR2 (germline): KGHSH, LQKENI. CDR3 sequence reads: CASSPPIAGVNNEQFF. CDR3 DNA: TGTGCCAGCTCACCACCAATAGCGGGAGTTAACAATGAGCAGTTCTTC.

The chain combines TRBV27 with TRBJ1-4; D perhaps matches TRBD1 (6 bases). The CDR3 consists of 17 residues. The germline gives CDR1 MNHEY, CDR2 SMNVEV (reference sequence). Trimming removed 5 bases at V and 6 bases at J, with 22 bases between. The CDR3 DNA sequence: TGTGCCAGCAGTCCCTTCCCTTTGGCAGGGACATATGAAAAACTGTTTTTT. Translation gives CASSPFPLAGTYEKLFF.

This clone has more than one count but fewer than ten. This chain joins TRBV9 and TRBJ1-3, with 7 bases aligning to TRBD1. In germline, CDR1 is SGDLS, CDR2 YYNGEE. This CDR3 comprises 15 residues. Losses at the gene ends were 3 bases for V and 0 bases for J; bases not matched to a gene: 3. CDR3: CASSAGQSSGNTIYF. CDR3 coding DNA: TGTGCCAGCAGCGCGGGACAGTCCTCTGGAAACACCATATATTTT.

This rearrangement joins TRBV5-6 to TRBJ2-2, with D tentatively TRBD1 (5 bases). The V end lost 3 bases, the J end lost 7 bases, and 16 bases lay between the germline ends. The CDR3 runs to 15 residues. Germline V gives CDR1 SGHDT, CDR2 YYEEEE. The CDR3 DNA reads as TGTGCCAGCAGCTATGGCCTAGGGGCTGGCGGGGAGCTGTTTTTT. It specifies CASSYGLGAGGELFF.

The CDR3 sequence is CAWSRLAGARNNEQFF. CDR3 bases: TGTGCCTGGAGTAGATTAGCGGGAGCTCGTAACAATGAGCAGTTCTTC. The V and J genes are TRBV30 and TRBJ2-1; TRBD2 aligns across 9 bases. Germline V gene sequence: CDR1 GTSNPN, CDR2 SVGIG (reference sequence). J lost 5 bases, V lost 2 bases, and 10 bases had no gene match. The CDR3 consists of 16 residues.

This chain connects TRBV5-6 to TRBJ2-7; TRBD2 matches at 11 bases. This CDR3 is 16 amino acids long. Germline-derived CDR1 and CDR2 are SGHDT and YYEEEE. V was pared by 0 bases and J by 7 bases, with 9 bases of the junction left unmatched. The CDR3 here is CASSLAGLAGGREQYF. The CDR3 DNA reads TGTGCCAGCAGCTTGGCAGGTCTAGCGGGAGGACGGGAGCAGTACTTC.

A few counts support this clone. The CDR3 loop is CATSREGYEQYF. In DNA form, the CDR3 reads TGTGCCACCAGCAGAGAGGGTTACGAGCAGTACTTC. The chain employs TRBV15 and TRBJ2-7; D is ambiguous. The CDR3 is 12 amino acids. V lost 0 bases to trimming and J lost 4 bases, with 4 bases between them. Germline-derived CDR1 and CDR2 are LNHNV and YYDKDF (reference sequence).

The chain couples TRBV2 to TRBJ2-1; 7 bases line up with TRBD2. Germline V gene lookup returns CDR1 SNHLY and CDR2 FYNNEI. This CDR3 comprises 12 residues. V was clipped by 8 bases and J by 6 bases; unmatched bases: 4. The CDR3 reads CASGLVSNEQFF. CDR3 nucleotides: TGTGCCAGCGGACTAGTAAGCAATGAGCAGTTCTTC.

This chain links TRBV7-9 with TRBJ2-7; TRBD1 aligns across 8 bases. The germline gives CDR1 SEHNR, CDR2 FQNEAQ (reference sequence). V shed 4 bases and J 7 bases; nucleotides not matched to a gene: 9. The CDR3 loop spans 14 amino acids. CDR3 residues: CASSSGTGPREQYF. CDR3 DNA sequence: TGTGCCAGCAGCTCCGGGACAGGCCCCCGGGAGCAGTACTTC. Using reference TRBV7-9 and TRBJ2-7 for the parts outside the CDR3, the full variable domain is DTGVSQNPRHKITKRGQNVTFRCDPISEHNRLYWYRQTLGQGPEFLTYFQNEAQLEKSRLLSDRFSAERPKGSFSTLEIQRTEQGDSAMYLCASSSGTGPREQYFGPGTRLTVT.

V is TRBV9 and J is TRBJ2-1; 9 bases agree with TRBD2. Germline CDR1 SGDLS, CDR2 YYNGEE. The CDR3 contains 16 residues. The J segment lost 8 bases and the V segment lost 0 bases, leaving 9 bases of the junction unmatched. CDR3: CASSVGGGRASDEQFF. Here the CDR3 DNA reads TGTGCCAGCAGCGTAGGCGGCGGGAGGGCATCTGATGAGCAGTTCTTC. The full variable domain, in which reference TRBV9 and TRBJ2-1 provide the parts outside the CDR3, is DSGVTQTPKHLITATGQRVTLRCSPRSGDLSVYWYQQSLDQGLQFLIQYYNGEERAKGNILERFSAQQFPDLHSELNLSSLELGDSALYFCASSVGGGRASDEQFFGPGTRLTVL.

The chain links TRBV2 to TRBJ2-1; D not resolved. Germline loops: CDR1 SNHLY, CDR2 FYNNEI. This CDR3 region has 14 residues. Trimming cost V 3 bases and J 0 bases, with 6 bases left between them. The CDR3 DNA reads as TGTGCCAGCAGTGACTGGAGCTCCTACAATGAGCAGTTCTTC. Its translation: CASSDWSSYNEQFF.